The following is a T cell receptor (beta chain) sequence with its context. As yet, its antigen is unknown. PCR was performed using 60 Vbeta and 13 Jbeta primers. The method was immunoSEQ multiplex PCR; TCRdb's version includes in-frame clones alone and lacks a portion of them. Among roughly 50,000 clones listed, roughly 84% were seen once. This record belongs to a study of cytomegalovirus exposure and HLA in healthy donors. Study details: An early release of data contained approximately 80 million unique TCRs, which came from HLA-typed donors. Of all 400 or so donors who were genotyped, about 84% belonged to the Caucasian-associated ancestry cluster. Study-level findings and limits: With later analysis, a missense DCLRE1C variant became linked to TCR beta V- and J-gene trimming.

The germline V and J ends were trimmed by 5 bases and 0 bases, with 7 bases remaining between them. CDR1 LNHDA and CDR2 SQIVND come from the germline V gene (reference sequence). The CDR3 has 13 residues. The sequenced sample was PBMCs. The chain employs TRBV19 and TRBJ1-1; D remains unclear. The source is a young woman in good health and CMV-seronegative. The CDR3 reads CASSPGMNTEAFF. As DNA, the CDR3 is TGTGCCAGTAGTCCAGGCATGAACACTGAAGCTTTCTTT.